This record covers a single T cell receptor beta chain. Antigen: not known. Primers used in a second PCR of about 7 to 11 cycles were a sample-barcoded 5' primer and a J-beta primer mix. TCRdb fed the 5' RACE reads into MiXCR, producing one record per CDR3 protein. The sample has approximately 1.5 million distinct CDR3 sequences, 34% seen once; the top ten hold over 9%. This CDR3 comprises 14 residues. CDR1 is DFQATT and CDR2 is SNEGSKA in the germline V gene (reference sequence). V was shortened by 6 bases and J by 4 bases, with 16 bases between the two germline ends. This sample was taken from a study of blood T cells in healthy people across ages. Study-level points and caveats: When one million T cells were used, diversity estimates were thought to be underestimates.

J is TRBJ1-5 and V is TRBV20-1; D possibly corresponds to TRBD1 (5 bases). The clonotype comes from a woman aged 25 to 39 in good health. Material for sequencing was blood. The CDR3 DNA reads as TGCAGTGCAACCGTACCCCGACAGAATCAGCCCCAGCATTTT. The encoded protein is CSATVPRQNQPQHF.